These 20 T cell receptor beta chains were sequenced from one sample in a study of control samples from healthy donors and cancer patients. Sequencing used immunoSEQ multiplex PCR; TCRdb keeps in-frame clones, though not all of them. The top ten hold more than 8% of the sample, which has under 200,000 clones, over 85% seen once. The sequencing input was blood. The receptor source for this set is a woman aged 40 to 55 in good health.

The J gene is TRBJ2-1, the V gene TRBV4-3, with D possibly matching TRBD1 (5 bases). V lost 0 bases and J 6 bases, leaving 9 bases between the germline ends. Germline V gene lookup returns CDR1 LGHNA and CDR2 YSLEER. The CDR3 consists of 14 residues. CDR3 in amino acids: CASSQDSGLNEQFF. The CDR3 DNA reads TGCGCCAGCAGCCAAGATTCAGGGCTCAATGAGCAGTTCTTC.

The chain combines TRBV5-5 with TRBJ2-7, with D maybe TRBD1 (5 bases). Trimming shortened V by 2 bases and J by 2 bases, and 11 bases separated the two germline ends. Germline V gene lookup returns CDR1 SGHKS and CDR2 YYEKEE (reference sequence). This CDR3 has 14 amino acids. CDR3 nucleotides: TGTGCCAGCAGCTTCATGACAGAACCCTACGAGCAGTACTTC. It is translated as CASSFMTEPYEQYF.

The V and J genes are TRBV19 and TRBJ2-6, with D maybe TRBD1 (5 bases). Trimming shortened V by 4 bases and J by 0 bases, and 13 bases separated the two germline ends. This CDR3 comprises 17 residues. Germline lookup yields CDR1 LNHDA and CDR2 SQIVND (reference sequence). CDR3 coding DNA: TGTGCCAGTAGTACCACCGAGACAGTCTCTGGGGCCAACGTCCTGACTTTC. Translation: CASSTTETVSGANVLTF. The full variable domain, its missing parts supplied by reference TRBV19 and TRBJ2-6, is DGGITQSPKYLFRKEGQNVTLSCEQNLNHDAMYWYRQDPGQGLRLIYYSQIVNDFQKGDIAEGYSVSREKKESFPLTVTSAQKNPTAFYLCASSTTETVSGANVLTFGAGSRLTVL.

The V and J genes are TRBV7-2 and TRBJ2-1; D may be TRBD2 (7 bases). CDR3 size: 15 residues. V was clipped by 1 base and J by 2 bases, with 9 bases between them. The germline V gene encodes CDR1 SGHTA and CDR2 FQGNSA. CDR3 sequence reads: CASSLVGGPYNEQFF. Here the CDR3 DNA reads TGTGCCAGCAGCTTAGTGGGGGGGCCCTACAATGAGCAGTTCTTC. Combining the CDR3 with reference TRBV7-2 and TRBJ2-1 gives the whole variable domain GAGVSQSPSNKVTEKGKDVELRCDPISGHTALYWYRQSLGQGLEFLIYFQGNSAPDKSGLPSDRFSAERTGGSVSTLTIQRTQQEDSAVYLCASSLVGGPYNEQFFGPGTRLTVL.

The chain employs TRBV15 and TRBJ1-4; 9 positions match TRBD1. The CDR3 has 15 amino acids. V shed 5 bases and J 8 bases; nucleotides not matched to a gene: 9. CDR1 and CDR2 (germline): LNHNV, YYDKDF (reference sequence). CDR3 DNA: TGTGCCACCAGCGGTCCAATCGACAGGGGGGAAAAACTGTTTTTT. It translates to CATSGPIDRGEKLFF.

The chain combines TRBV14 with TRBJ2-3, with D unclear. V was clipped by 1 base and J by 3 bases, with 5 bases between them. The CDR3 is 13 residues long. Germline CDR1 SGHDN, CDR2 FVKESK. CDR3 sequence: CASSQGLTDTQYF. The CDR3 coding sequence is TGTGCCAGCAGCCAAGGGTTAACAGATACGCAGTATTTT. The full variable domain, rest sourced from reference TRBV14 and TRBJ2-3, is EAGVTQFPSHSVIEKGQTVTLRCDPISGHDNLYWYRRVMGKEIKFLLHFVKESKQDESGMPNNRFLAERTGGTYSTLKVQPAELEDSGVYFCASSQGLTDTQYFGPGTRLTVL.

The rearrangement links TRBV4-1 to TRBJ1-1; TRBD1 is a possible D gene (5 bases). Trimming cost V 0 bases and J 0 bases, with 14 bases left between them. The CDR3 covers 17 residues. The germline V gene has CDR1 MGHRA and CDR2 YSYEKL. The CDR3 nucleotides are TGCGCCAGCAGCCAAGATCTAGCAGGGAGGTTGAACACTGAAGCTTTCTTT. Encoded protein: CASSQDLAGRLNTEAFF.

In DNA, the CDR3 is TGTGCCAGCATCTGGAGGACAGGAAGTTATGCTTTCTTT. Its translation is CASIWRTGSYAFF. The chain couples TRBV28 to TRBJ1-1; 7 bases align to TRBD1. V shed 7 bases, J shed 11 bases, and the junction held 13 bases outside the gene matches. The V gene's germline CDR1 is MDHEN and CDR2 SYDVKM. The CDR3 covers 13 residues.

The V call is TRBV3-1 (or the pseudogene TRBV3-2), the J call TRBJ2-3; tentative D call: TRBD2 (6 bases). Trimming shortened V by 1 base and J by 0 bases, and 8 bases separated the two germline ends. The CDR3 runs to 15 residues. Germline V gene data show CDR1 as LGHDT and CDR2 as YNNKEL (reference sequence). Written as DNA, the CDR3 is TGTGCCAGCAGCCAAGTAGCGGCTAGCACAGATACGCAGTATTTT. Protein sequence: CASSQVAASTDTQYF.

This chain joins TRBV15 and TRBJ1-2; D gene ambiguous. Trimming pared 0 bases from V and 3 bases from J, leaving 5 bases between. Looked up from germline, CDR1 is LNHNV and CDR2 is YYDKDF (reference sequence). The CDR3 sequence is 13 residues long. CDR3 protein: CATSRDGYYGYTF. In DNA form, the CDR3 reads TGTGCCACCAGCAGAGACGGATACTATGGCTACACCTTC.

CDR3 in DNA: TGTGCCAGCAGCGCTCGACAGGGGAACACTGAAGCTTTCTTT. Protein product: CASSARQGNTEAFF. The J gene is TRBJ1-1, the V gene TRBV7-2, with 7 bases lining up with TRBD1. Trimming took 5 bases from V and 1 from J; bases not matched to a gene: 4. Germline CDR1 and CDR2: SGHTA and FQGNSA. The CDR3 loop spans 14 amino acids.

V is TRBV7-6 and J is TRBJ1-3, with D possibly being TRBD1 (6 bases). This CDR3 comprises 16 residues. Germline V gene sequence: CDR1 SGHVS, CDR2 FNYEAQ. V lost 5 bases to trimming and J lost 0 bases, with 14 bases between them. The CDR3 is CASSLDRAYSGNTIYF. The CDR3 DNA reads TGTGCCAGCAGCCTGGACAGAGCCTACTCTGGAAACACCATATATTTT.

The genes are TRBV3-1 (or the pseudogene TRBV3-2) and TRBJ2-5; 11 bases match TRBD2. Germline values: CDR1 LGHDT, CDR2 YNNKEL (reference sequence). V was pared by 2 bases and J by 5 bases, with 4 bases of the junction left unmatched. This CDR3 region has 15 residues. In DNA form, the CDR3 reads TGTGCCAGCAGCCAATATAGCGGGAGGGGGGAGACCCAGTACTTC. The encoded protein is CASSQYSGRGETQYF.

This rearrangement joins TRBV5-6 to TRBJ1-1; D uncertain. Germline V gene data show CDR1 as SGHDT and CDR2 as YYEEEE. Deletions cut 3 bases from V and 10 bases from J, with 13 bases between. The CDR3 has 12 amino acids. The CDR3 bases are TGTGCCAGCAGCTCCATTGGTAGAGCAGCTTTCTTT. Protein sequence: CASSSIGRAAFF.

The genes are TRBV9 and TRBJ1-1; tentatively, D is TRBD1 (5 bases). This CDR3 has 14 residues. Germline V gene data show CDR1 as SGDLS and CDR2 as YYNGEE. The ends were cut back, 3 bases at V and 2 bases at J, with 11 bases in the middle. The CDR3 spells CASSDGRGNTEAFF. CDR3 in DNA: TGTGCCAGCAGCGACGGGAGGGGTAACACTGAAGCTTTCTTT.

This rearrangement joins TRBV18 to TRBJ1-2; D is undetermined. Trimming took off 1 base at V and 2 bases at J, with 8 bases between the two ends. Germline V gene sequence: CDR1 KGHSH, CDR2 LQKENI. The CDR3 is made up of 14 amino acids. The CDR3 DNA sequence: TGTGCCAGCTCACCACTCGAAGGAAACTATGGCTACACCTTC. This encodes CASSPLEGNYGYTF.

The J gene is TRBJ1-4, the V gene TRBV6-2 or TRBV6-3; TRBD1 might be the D (6 bases). V lost 5 bases, J lost 4 bases, and 14 bases lay in between. The CDR3 has 15 residues. Germline CDR1 reads MNHEY; CDR2 reads SVGEGT. The CDR3 DNA reads TGTGCCAGCAGTCAGCGGACAGTCGGTAATGAAAAACTGTTTTTT. Amino acid sequence: CASSQRTVGNEKLFF.

The V gene is TRBV18, the J gene TRBJ2-1; 11 bases align to TRBD1. The ends lost 2 bases at V and 5 bases at J; junction bases unmatched: 2. The CDR3 is 15 residues long. From germline, CDR1 is KGHSH and CDR2 LQKENI. Here the CDR3 reads CASSPGQGANNEQFF. The CDR3 region has the DNA TGTGCCAGCTCACCAGGACAGGGGGCGAACAATGAGCAGTTCTTC.

This clone was seen only once. This chain links TRBV28 with TRBJ2-2, with 11 nucleotides matching TRBD2. CDR1 is MDHEN and CDR2 is SYDVKM in the germline V gene. The CDR3 spans 16 residues. The trim removed 6 bases at V and 2 bases at J, leaving 5 bases unmatched. CDR3 nucleotide sequence: TGTGCCAGCAGCCGCGGACTAGCGGGTAACACCGGGGAGCTGTTTTTT. It yields the protein CASSRGLAGNTGELFF.

V usage is TRBV6-5 and J usage is TRBJ2-5, with D perhaps matching TRBD2 (5 bases). The CDR3 runs 13 residues. CDR1 and CDR2 (germline): MNHEY, SVGAGI. V lost 5 bases and J lost 3, with 10 bases in between. The CDR3 nucleotides are TGTGCCAGCAGTCTCGGGATCGAAGAGACCCAGTACTTC. The encoded protein is CASSLGIEETQYF.